This record looks at one TCR beta chain sequence and its context. The data are from a study of cytomegalovirus exposure and HLA in healthy donors. In the PCR, 60 Vbeta and 13 Jbeta primers were used. Assay used: immunoSEQ multiplex PCR; TCRdb lists only in-frame clones, some missing. The top ten hold 1.8% of the sample, which has about 220,000 clones, 65% to 75% seen once. Trimming pared 0 bases from V and 2 bases from J, leaving 6 bases between. The CDR3 has 14 amino acids. Germline assignment: CDR1 SGHKS and CDR2 YYEKEE (reference sequence). The TCR sequence derives from a woman in her twenties or thirties in good health and CMV-seronegative. This chain connects TRBV5-5 to TRBJ2-1, with D possibly matching TRBD1 (6 bases). Sequencing input: PBMCs. CDR3 amino acids: CASSLGTAYNEQFF. The CDR3 nucleotides read TGTGCCAGCAGCTTGGGGACAGCCTACAATGAGCAGTTCTTC. The variable domain in full, completed from reference TRBV5-5 and TRBJ2-1, reads DAGVTQSPTHLIKTRGQQVTLRCSPISGHKSVSWYQQVLGQGPQFIFQYYEKEERGRGNFPDRFSARQFPNYSSELNVNALLLGDSALYLCASSLGTAYNEQFFGPGTRLTVL.